Presented here are 15 T cell receptor beta chains from one specimen sequenced in a study of regulatory T cells in long-lasting Graves disease. As for time point: newly diagnosed GD, antithyroid drugs for less than 3 months. Generation of the TCR library employed RNA extracted from PBMCs. CDR3-region Arm-PCR and iRepertoire HTBI primers produced the TCR beta libraries. In TCRdb, the multiplex PCR reads were re-called with MiXCR into one record per CDR3 protein. The table includes some 340,000 distinct CDR3 sequences, around 11% detected once. This sample was also put to use in a study of T cells in Graves' hyperthyroidism and ophthalmopathy.

Sequences were derived from peripheral blood mononuclear cells (PBMCs), sampled at new diagnosis, from a patient treated with antithyroid drugs. These receptors all come from a woman younger than 30 with Graves disease.

On this clonotype itself: It may be a read error: a sequence one base away is much more abundant. This likely comes from a read error, as the CDR3 has no conserved phenylalanine or tryptophan at its end. This chain connects TRBV7-9 to TRBJ2-5; 8 bases match TRBD2. J lost 5 bases, V lost 1 base, and 6 bases had no gene match. The CDR3 extends over 15 amino acids. CDR1 and CDR2 (germline): SEHNR, FQNEAQ (reference sequence). The CDR3 DNA is TGTGCCAGCAGCTTAGTTGGCGGGGGGATGGAGACCCAGTACTCC. Protein product: CASSLVGGGMETQYS.

This rearrangement joins TRBV7-9 to TRBJ1-1; possibly TRBD1 for D (6 bases). The CDR3 consists of 13 residues. Trimming cost V 4 bases and J 5 bases, with 11 bases left between them. Germline V gene sequence: CDR1 SEHNR, CDR2 FQNEAQ (reference sequence). The CDR3 DNA is TGTGCCAGCAGCTCACAGGGTATAACTGAAGCTTTCTTT. It specifies CASSSQGITEAFF.

This clonotype was observed a few times. The genes are TRBV27 and TRBJ2-7; D is undetermined. V was cut by 5 bases and J by 2 bases, with 10 bases left in between. The CDR3 spans 13 residues. Per germline, CDR1 MNHEY and CDR2 SMNVEV (reference sequence). CDR3: CASSGSYPYEQYF. CDR3 DNA sequence: TGTGCCAGCAGTGGCAGTTACCCCTACGAGCAGTACTTC.

This clonotype came up many times. The chain joins TRBV12-3 or TRBV12-4 to TRBJ2-2, with TRBD1 matching over 9 bases. This CDR3 comprises 16 residues. V was pared by 3 bases and J by 4 bases, with 6 bases of the junction left unmatched. CDR3 in amino acids: CASSFRRDRVTGELFF. The DNA of the CDR3 is TGTGCCAGCAGTTTTCGAAGGGACAGGGTCACCGGGGAGCTGTTTTTT.

Many counts were recorded for this clonotype. The chain joins TRBV12-3 or TRBV12-4 to TRBJ1-3; no clear D. The V and J ends lost 6 bases and 7 bases respectively, with 16 bases between them. This CDR3 is 14 amino acids long. The CDR3: CASSPRGMGNTIYF. The CDR3 DNA follows: TGTGCCAGCAGCCCCCGAGGGATGGGGAACACCATATATTTT.

A word on this clonotype: A read error may be the cause here, since a much bigger clone is one base away. The V and J genes are TRBV28 and TRBJ2-2; TRBD1 might be the D (7 bases). Per the germline V gene, CDR1 is MDHEN and CDR2 is SYDVKM. The CDR3 loop spans 16 amino acids. CDR3 nucleotide sequence: TGTGCCGGCAGTTTCCGGCAGGGGGGCCCCACCGGGGAGCTGTTTTTT. This translates into CAGSFRQGGPTGELFF. Looking up the rest from reference TRBV28 and TRBJ2-2 gives the full variable domain: DVKVTQSSRYLVKRTGEKVFLECVQDMDHENMFWYRQDPGLGLRLIYFSYDVKMKEKGDIPEGYSVSREKKERFSLILESASTNQTSMYLCAGSFRQGGPTGELFFGEGSRLTVL.

This clonotype was seen many times. The chain employs TRBV6-4 and TRBJ2-3; the match to TRBD2 covers 8 bases. The CDR3 is made up of 15 amino acids. The germline V gene encodes CDR1 MRHNA and CDR2 SNTAGT. The V gene end was trimmed by 3 bases and the J gene end by 2 bases; junction bases not matched to a gene: 4. Written as DNA, the CDR3 is TGTGCCAGCAGTGAAGCTAGCGGGCACACAGATACGCAGTATTTT. Translation gives CASSEASGHTDTQYF.

This clonotype came up once. This chain joins TRBV4-2 and TRBJ2-3; D gene uncertain. CDR1 is LGHNA and CDR2 is YNFKEQ in the germline V gene. Deletions cut 2 bases from V and 2 bases from J, with 17 bases between. The CDR3 is 17 residues long. CDR3 DNA sequence: TGTGCCAGCAGCCAAAAGACCAGACATACACCCACAGATACGCAGTATTTT. Residues: CASSQKTRHTPTDTQYF.

This clonotype was recorded many times. The J gene is TRBJ1-1, the V gene TRBV11-2, with D tentatively TRBD1 (5 bases). V gave up 5 bases and J gave up 4 bases, with 17 bases separating them. The CDR3 contains 15 residues. Per the germline V gene, CDR1 is SGHAT and CDR2 is FQNNGV. In nucleotides, the CDR3 is TGTGCCAGCAGCCAAGATATGGGGGTTCGCACTGAAGCTTTCTTT. This encodes CASSQDMGVRTEAFF.

The table lists this clonotype with many counts. V and J are TRBV19 and TRBJ2-3, with unresolved D. CDR1 is LNHDA, CDR2 SQIVND, per germline (reference sequence). V gave up 7 bases and J gave up 2 bases, with 13 bases separating them. The CDR3 covers 14 residues. CDR3: CASTQWKNTDTQYF. CDR3 nucleotides: TGTGCCAGTACCCAATGGAAGAACACAGATACGCAGTATTTT.

In its sample, this clonotype was seen many times. This chain links TRBV12-3 or TRBV12-4 with TRBJ1-2, with D perhaps TRBD1 (5 bases). The CDR3 is 14 residues long. Trimming pared 3 bases from V and 5 bases from J, leaving 13 bases between. The CDR3 region has the DNA TGTGCCAGCAGTTTTTCGGGACTGGGATATGGCTACACCTTC. Its protein is CASSFSGLGYGYTF.

There are many counts of this clonotype. The chain couples TRBV28 to TRBJ1-4; 8 bases fit TRBD1. CDR1 is MDHEN and CDR2 is SYDVKM in the germline V gene. This CDR3 contains 14 residues. Trimming removed 6 bases from V and 4 bases from J; junction bases left unmatched: 4. The DNA for the CDR3 is TGTGCCAGCAGCGGACAGGGAGGTAATGAAAAACTGTTTTTT. Encoded protein: CASSGQGGNEKLFF. The full variable domain, rest sourced from reference TRBV28 and TRBJ1-4, is DVKVTQSSRYLVKRTGEKVFLECVQDMDHENMFWYRQDPGLGLRLIYFSYDVKMKEKGDIPEGYSVSREKKERFSLILESASTNQTSMYLCASSGQGGNEKLFFGSGTQLSVL.

The sample holds a few counts of this clonotype. This chain joins TRBV4-1 and TRBJ1-6; the D is unclear. The CDR3 length is 15 residues. CDR1 and CDR2 (germline): MGHRA, YSYEKL. Trimming pared 1 base from V and 6 bases from J, leaving 10 bases between. The CDR3 sequence: CASSQVGQTNSPLHF. Written as DNA, the CDR3 is TGCGCCAGCAGCCAAGTCGGCCAGACTAATTCACCCCTCCACTTT.

There are many counts of this clonotype. The chain uses TRBV5-1 and TRBJ2-2; 9 nucleotides line up with TRBD2. V gave up 4 bases and J gave up 2 bases; unmatched junction bases: 3. The CDR3 is made up of 15 amino acids. Per germline, CDR1 SGHRS and CDR2 YFSETQ. CDR3: CASSQTSGNTGELFF. CDR3 DNA sequence: TGCGCCAGCAGCCAGACTAGCGGCAACACCGGGGAGCTGTTTTTT.

This clonotype was counted ten times or more. The gene calls are TRBV24-1 and TRBJ2-7; 7 bases align to TRBD1. Germline V lookup: CDR1 KGHDR, CDR2 SFDVKD. The CDR3 extends over 15 amino acids. The J segment lost 0 bases and the V segment lost 5 bases, leaving 6 bases of the junction unmatched. The CDR3 region is CATSVPGQFSYEQYV. CDR3 DNA sequence: TGTGCCACCAGTGTGCCGGGACAGTTCTCCTACGAGCAGTACGTC.